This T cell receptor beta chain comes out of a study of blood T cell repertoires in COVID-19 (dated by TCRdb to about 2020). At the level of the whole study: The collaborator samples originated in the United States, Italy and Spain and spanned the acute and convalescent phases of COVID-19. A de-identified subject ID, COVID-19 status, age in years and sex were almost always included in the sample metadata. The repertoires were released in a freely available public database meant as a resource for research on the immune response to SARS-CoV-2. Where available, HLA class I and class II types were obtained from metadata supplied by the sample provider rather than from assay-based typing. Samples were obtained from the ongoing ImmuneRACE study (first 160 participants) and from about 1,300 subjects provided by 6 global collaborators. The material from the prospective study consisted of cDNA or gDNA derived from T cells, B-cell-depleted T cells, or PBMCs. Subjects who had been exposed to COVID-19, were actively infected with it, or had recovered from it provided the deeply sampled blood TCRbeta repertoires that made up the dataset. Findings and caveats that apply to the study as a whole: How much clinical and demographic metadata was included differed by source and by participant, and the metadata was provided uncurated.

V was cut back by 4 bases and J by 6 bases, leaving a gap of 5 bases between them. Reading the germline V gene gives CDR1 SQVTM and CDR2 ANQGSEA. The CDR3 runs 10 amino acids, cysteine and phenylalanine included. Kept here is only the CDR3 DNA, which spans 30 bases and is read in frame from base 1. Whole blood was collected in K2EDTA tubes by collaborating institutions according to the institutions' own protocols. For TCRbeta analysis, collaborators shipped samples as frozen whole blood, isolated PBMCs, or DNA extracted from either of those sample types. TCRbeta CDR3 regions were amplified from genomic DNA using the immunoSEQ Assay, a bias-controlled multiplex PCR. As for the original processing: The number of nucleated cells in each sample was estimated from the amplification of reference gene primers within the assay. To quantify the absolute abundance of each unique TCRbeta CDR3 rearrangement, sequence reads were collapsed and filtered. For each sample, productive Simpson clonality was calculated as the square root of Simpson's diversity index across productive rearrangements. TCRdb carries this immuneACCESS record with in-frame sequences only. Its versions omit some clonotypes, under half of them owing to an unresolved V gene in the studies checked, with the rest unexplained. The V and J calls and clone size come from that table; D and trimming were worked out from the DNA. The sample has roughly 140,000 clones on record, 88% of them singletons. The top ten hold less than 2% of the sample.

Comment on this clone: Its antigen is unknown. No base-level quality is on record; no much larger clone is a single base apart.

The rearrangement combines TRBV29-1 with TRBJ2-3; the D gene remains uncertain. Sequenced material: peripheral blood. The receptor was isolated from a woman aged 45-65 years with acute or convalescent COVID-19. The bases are TGCAGCGTTGGTATGGATACGCAGTATTTT. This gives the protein CSVGMDTQYF.